The T cell receptor (beta chain) under discussion was sequenced for a study of blood T cell repertoires in COVID-19. About the study: The United States, Italy and Spain provided the acute and convalescent COVID-19 samples. The analysed material was cDNA or gDNA that came from T cells, B-cell-depleted T cells, or PBMCs.

Original methodology: Estimation of nucleated cell counts relied on the amplification of reference gene primers. Clones were read by immunoSEQ multiplex PCR, and TCRdb kept only the in-frame ones, dropping some. V, J and clone size derive from that table, while D and trimming were established from the DNA sequence. The sample records 120,000 or so clones, just over 85% being singletons. This CDR3 spans 16 amino acids. Per germline, CDR1 MNHNY and CDR2 SVGAGI (reference sequence). Trimming cost V 5 bases and J 9 bases, with 20 bases left between them. The rearrangement joins TRBV6-6 to TRBJ1-6; D possibly corresponds to TRBD1 (5 bases). The clonotype originates from a man aged 35 to 55 with acute or convalescent COVID-19. The sequenced sample was peripheral blood. The CDR3 protein is CASSPPTGNGGSPLHF. CDR3 coding DNA: TGTGCCAGCAGTCCCCCCACGGGGAACGGGGGTTCACCCCTCCACTTT.